The 20 T cell receptor beta chains below were found in one sample sequenced in a study of cytomegalovirus exposure and HLA in healthy donors (dated by TCRdb to about 2017). The library relied on the immunoSEQ multiplex PCR assay. For the multiplex PCR, a mixture combining 60 forward primers for TCR Vbeta segments and 13 reverse primers for TCR Jbeta segments was used. TCRdb obtained this table from immuneACCESS and retained in-frame rearrangements with V and J assigned. These tables miss some clones; where compared with another copy, unresolved V genes account for less than half of the shortfall, and the remainder is unexplained. The sample includes 170,000 or so clones, with 75% to 85% observed a single time. The ten largest clonotypes hold approximately 13% of the sample. Sequencing used PBMCs. Source of these receptors: a woman aged 50 to 60 in good health and CMV-seropositive.

The chain uses TRBV4-1 and TRBJ2-3; 7 positions match TRBD2. After removal of 4 bases from V and 1 base from J, the junction contained 5 bases not matched to a gene. The V gene's germline CDR1 is MGHRA and CDR2 YSYEKL. CDR3 length equals 15 residues. The CDR3 bases are TGCGCCAGCAGCCGGACTAGGACGGGCACAGATACGCAGTATTTT. It encodes CASSRTRTGTDTQYF.

The chain couples TRBV6-5 to TRBJ1-3, with no clear D. The V end was cut by 2 bases, the J end by 0 bases, with 8 bases between. CDR3 length equals 15 residues. Germline assignment: CDR1 MNHEY and CDR2 SVGAGI. The CDR3 DNA reads as TGTGCCAGCAGTTACCAGGTTAGCTCTGGAAACACCATATATTTT. Translated, it gives CASSYQVSSGNTIYF.

The V and J genes are TRBV13 and TRBJ2-2, with 9 bases identical to TRBD1. The germline V gene encodes CDR1 PRHDT and CDR2 FYEKMQ (reference sequence). V shed 0 bases and J 6 bases; nucleotides not matched to a gene: 8. The CDR3 sequence is 17 residues long. The CDR3 loop is CASSLGLGQGNPGELFF. The CDR3 region has the DNA TGTGCCAGCAGCTTAGGCCTAGGACAGGGGAATCCCGGGGAGCTGTTTTTT.

V usage is TRBV5-6 and J usage is TRBJ1-6, with D unclear. The CDR3 length is 15 residues. Trimming took off 4 bases at V and 8 bases at J, with 16 bases between the two ends. Germline CDR1 reads SGHDT; CDR2 reads YYEEEE. The CDR3 nucleotides are TGTGCCAGCAGCAGGTCGGGAGGGCAGGATTCACCCCTCCACTTT. Translated: CASSRSGGQDSPLHF. The variable domain in full, completed from reference TRBV5-6 and TRBJ1-6, reads DAGVTQSPTHLIKTRGQQVTLRCSPKSGHDTVSWYQQALGQGPQFIFQYYEEEERQRGNFPDRFSGHQFPNYSSELNVNALLLGDSALYLCASSRSGGQDSPLHFGNGTRLTVT.

The gene calls are TRBV11-3 and TRBJ2-5, with a tentative D call TRBD2 (6 bases). This CDR3 spans 11 amino acids. V was cut by 4 bases and J by 8 bases, with 8 bases left in between. The germline V gene encodes CDR1 SGHNT and CDR2 YENEEA. CDR3: CASSSGGTQYF. CDR3 DNA sequence: TGTGCCAGCAGCTCCGGGGGTACCCAGTACTTC.

The genes are TRBV9 and TRBJ2-7; tentatively, D is TRBD1 (6 bases). Trimming stripped 4 bases from V and 3 bases from J, with 14 bases between. The CDR3 is 14 residues long. The germline V gene has CDR1 SGDLS and CDR2 YYNGEE. CDR3 sequence: CASSPLQGDYEQYF. In DNA, the CDR3 is TGTGCCAGCAGCCCTTTACAGGGAGACTACGAGCAGTACTTC.

V gene TRBV10-3 combines with J gene TRBJ1-1; a possible D gene is TRBD1 (6 bases). The germline V and J ends were trimmed by 0 bases and 10 bases, with 24 bases remaining between them. The CDR3 length is 17 residues. Germline V gene sequence: CDR1 ENHRY, CDR2 SYGVKD. DNA for the CDR3: TGTGCCATCAGTGAGTCGACCGGGGGGACGGGGGCGATGGGAGCTTTCTTT. Translated, it gives CAISESTGGTGAMGAFF.

This sequence joins TRBV18 and TRBJ1-1; the match to TRBD1 covers 7 bases. V lost 4 bases to trimming and J lost 0 bases; unmatched junction nucleotides: 8. The germline gives CDR1 KGHSH, CDR2 LQKENI. The CDR3 length is 16 residues. Here the CDR3 DNA reads TGTGCCAGCTCACGAGGCTCAAGGGGGCTGAACACTGAAGCTTTCTTT. Amino acid sequence: CASSRGSRGLNTEAFF.

The rearrangement joins TRBV7-9 to TRBJ1-1; 9 nucleotides line up with TRBD1. The CDR3 runs 13 residues. Germline trimming cut 6 bases from V and 4 bases from J; bases unmatched to any gene: 3. CDR1 and CDR2 (germline): SEHNR, FQNEAQ (reference sequence). The CDR3 bases are TGTGCCAGCAGGGGACAGGGCGGCACTGAAGCTTTCTTT. Translating it yields CASRGQGGTEAFF.

This chain joins TRBV19 and TRBJ1-5, with D possibly matching TRBD1 (6 bases). V was cut by 1 base and J by 0 bases, with 7 bases left in between. The CDR3 sequence is 15 residues long. Per germline, CDR1 LNHDA and CDR2 SQIVND (reference sequence). CDR3 nucleotides: TGTGCCAGTAGTATAGGACAGGTTAGCAATCAGCCCCAGCATTTT. Encoded protein: CASSIGQVSNQPQHF.

CDR3 amino acids: CASSVSSYLDTQYF. Here the CDR3 DNA reads TGTGCCAGCAGTGTATCTAGTTACCTGGATACGCAGTATTTT. The rearrangement links TRBV2 to TRBJ2-3; D remains unclear. Trimming stripped 4 bases from V and 6 bases from J, with 14 bases between. The CDR3 length is 14 residues. The germline V gene has CDR1 SNHLY and CDR2 FYNNEI.

The chain combines TRBV6-1 with TRBJ1-4; 8 bases map to TRBD1. CDR1 is MNHNS, CDR2 SASEGT, per germline. Trimming removed 4 bases from V and 3 bases from J; junction bases left unmatched: 7. CDR3 length: 16 residues. CDR3 DNA sequence: TGTGCCAGCAGTGTAGGACAGGGTGAGGCTAATGAAAAACTGTTTTTT. Translated, it gives CASSVGQGEANEKLFF.

The chain employs TRBV5-1 and TRBJ2-5, with D perhaps TRBD2 (7 bases). Per the germline V gene, CDR1 is SGHRS and CDR2 is YFSETQ. This CDR3 has 13 amino acids. The V end was cut by 6 bases, the J end by 5 bases, with 14 bases between. The CDR3 region is CASTGGLGETQYF. The CDR3 DNA is TGCGCCAGCACCGGGGGGCTAGGGGAGACCCAGTACTTC.

The sample holds a few counts of this clone. The V gene is TRBV6-5, the J gene TRBJ2-5; 7 nucleotides agree with TRBD2. Germline loops: CDR1 MNHEY, CDR2 SVGAGI. The junction had 2 bases not matched to a gene; V was cut back by 6 bases and J by 4 bases. The CDR3 has 12 residues. Written as DNA, the CDR3 is TGTGCCAGCAGGCGGGGGAGAGAGACCCAGTACTTC. It codes for CASRRGRETQYF.

This chain connects TRBV6-5 to TRBJ2-5; D gene unclear. Germline loops: CDR1 MNHEY, CDR2 SVGAGI. The length of the CDR3 is 14 residues. The V end lost 0 bases, the J end lost 5 bases, and 10 bases lay between the germline ends. The CDR3 region is CASSYSSGRETQYF. The CDR3 DNA sequence: TGTGCCAGCAGTTACTCGTCGGGTCGGGAGACCCAGTACTTC.

V is TRBV19 and J is TRBJ2-6, with TRBD1 matching over 10 bases. V shed 8 bases, J shed 0 bases, and the junction held 7 bases outside the gene matches. Germline CDR1 reads LNHDA; CDR2 reads SQIVND (reference sequence). The CDR3 loop spans 17 amino acids. The CDR3 protein is CASLSGTGVSGANVLTF. In DNA, the CDR3 is TGTGCCAGTTTATCCGGGACAGGGGTCTCTGGGGCCAACGTCCTGACTTTC.

This clone was detected a few times. The chain links TRBV7-8 to TRBJ2-1, with D uncertain. Trimming took off 1 base at V and 2 bases at J, with 6 bases between the two ends. The V gene's germline CDR1 is SGHVS and CDR2 FQNEAQ. This CDR3 is built from 14 residues. The CDR3 bases are TGTGCCAGCAGCTTAGGGCCCGCCTACAATGAGCAGTTCTTC. It translates to CASSLGPAYNEQFF.

The chain's CDR3 is CASSPRTGGHEQYF. CDR3 DNA sequence: TGTGCCAGCTCACCTAGAACAGGGGGACACGAGCAGTACTTC. The chain links TRBV18 to TRBJ2-7, with 8 bases fitting TRBD1. Trimming at V came to 3 bases and at J to 5 bases, leaving 6 bases not matched to a gene. CDR1 is KGHSH, CDR2 LQKENI, per germline. This CDR3 comprises 14 residues.

The chain employs TRBV9 and TRBJ2-3, with a possible D match to TRBD1 (6 bases). Germline lookup yields CDR1 SGDLS and CDR2 YYNGEE. V lost 2 bases and J 0 bases, leaving 16 bases between the germline ends. This CDR3 spans 17 amino acids. CDR3 nucleotide sequence: TGTGCCAGCAGCGTTGACAGGCGAAGTGCTAGCACAGATACGCAGTATTTT. As protein: CASSVDRRSASTDTQYF.

J is TRBJ1-2 and V is TRBV10-3; D is possibly TRBD1 (5 bases). The CDR3 length is 14 residues. V was pared by 6 bases and J by 8 bases, with 19 bases between. Germline V CDR1 and CDR2: ENHRY, SYGVKD. The CDR3 region is CAIRATDSNEGYTF. As DNA, the CDR3 is TGTGCCATCAGAGCGACAGATTCGAACGAGGGCTACACCTTC.